These 20 T cell receptor beta chains were sequenced from one sample in a study of CD8 T cells in Susac syndrome. RNA, at about 0.45 to 1 ug, was reverse transcribed with random hexamers. Using its own MiXCR run on the immunoSEQ multiplex PCR reads, TCRdb lists one record per CDR3 protein. The sample has 300,000 to 350,000 distinct CDR3 sequences; roughly nine tenths are singletons. The sample taken for sequencing was CD4+ T cells from PBMCs. All receptors come from a human donor with multiple sclerosis.

J is TRBJ2-3 and V is TRBV18, with D perhaps being TRBD1 or TRBD2 (5 bases each). The CDR3 covers 15 residues. The V and J ends lost 7 bases and 2 bases respectively, with 16 bases between them. The germline CDR1 and CDR2 sequences are KGHSH and LQKENI. CDR3: CASYEGIQYTDTQYF. The CDR3 DNA follows: TGTGCCAGCTACGAGGGGATACAGTACACAGATACGCAGTATTTT.

This clonotype occurred once. This chain uses TRBV5-5 with TRBJ2-2, with D uncertain. Trimming cost V 4 bases and J 0 bases, with 7 bases left between them. This CDR3 comprises 14 residues. Germline CDR1 is SGHKS and CDR2 is YYEKEE (reference sequence). For the CDR3, the DNA is TGTGCCAGCAGCCAACTACCGAACACCGGGGAGCTGTTTTTT. It encodes CASSQLPNTGELFF.

The V call is TRBV29-1, the J call TRBJ2-7, with a weak D call TRBD2 (5 bases). There are 11 residues in the CDR3. Trimming took off 5 bases at V and 12 bases at J, with 17 bases between the two ends. In germline, CDR1 is SQVTM, CDR2 ANQGSEA. The CDR3 DNA is TGCAGCGTTCAAAAAGGAGGCCGGAGGTACTTC. Its protein is CSVQKGGRRYF.

The CDR3 nucleotides are TGCAGCGTTGAATTGGGGCGGGAGACCCAGTACTTC. Translating gives CSVELGRETQYF. The chain links TRBV29-1 to TRBJ2-5; a possible D gene is TRBD1 (5 bases). Trimming removed 2 bases at V and 5 bases at J, with 9 bases between. CDR3 length equals 12 residues. The germline V gene encodes CDR1 SQVTM and CDR2 ANQGSEA.

The chain combines TRBV5-1 with TRBJ1-4, with TRBD1 identical over 7 bases. The CDR3 runs 17 residues. CDR1 is SGHRS and CDR2 is YFSETQ in the germline V gene. The junction had 7 bases not matched to a gene; V was cut back by 2 bases and J by 0 bases. CDR3 sequence reads: CASSFGDSLATNEKLFF. The CDR3 coding sequence is TGCGCCAGCAGCTTTGGGGACAGCCTTGCAACTAATGAAAAACTGTTTTTT.

This CDR3 is CASSFITGKAAGNTIYF. The CDR3 bases are TGTGCCAGCAGCTTCATTACAGGGAAAGCGGCGGGAAACACCATATATTTT. The chain combines TRBV7-2 with TRBJ1-3; the D gene is possibly TRBD1 (6 bases). The CDR3 is made up of 17 amino acids. Germline CDR1 is SGHTA and CDR2 is FQGNSA. V lost 3 bases to trimming and J lost 4 bases, with 19 bases between them.

The chain couples TRBV7-9 to TRBJ1-2; D not resolved. CDR1 is SEHNR and CDR2 is FQNEAQ in the germline V gene (reference sequence). The CDR3 contains 14 residues. Trimming took off 3 bases at V and 6 bases at J, with 14 bases between the two ends. This chain's CDR3 is CASSFPRPGHGYTF. CDR3 nucleotide sequence: TGTGCCAGCAGCTTTCCCAGGCCGGGCCATGGCTACACCTTC.

V and J are TRBV12-5 and TRBJ2-3; D possibly matches TRBD1 or TRBD2 (6 bases each). Germline CDR1 reads LGHNT; CDR2 reads FRNRAP. V was clipped by 9 bases and J by 5 bases, with 12 bases between them. The CDR3 has 12 amino acids. The CDR3 loop is CASSGAGDTQYF. CDR3 in DNA: TGTGCTAGCTCGGGGGCAGGAGATACGCAGTATTTT. The full variable domain, its missing parts supplied by reference TRBV12-5 and TRBJ2-3, is DARVTQTPRHKVTEMGQEVTMRCQPILGHNTVFWYRQTMMQGLELLAYFRNRAPLDDSGMPKDRFSAEMPDATLATLKIQPSEPRDSAVYFCASSGAGDTQYFGPGTRLTVL.

The V call is TRBV12-3 or TRBV12-4, the J call TRBJ1-1; D is possibly TRBD1 (6 bases). V was clipped by 6 bases and J by 8 bases, with 13 bases between them. The CDR3 covers 12 residues. The CDR3 bases are TGTGCCAGCAGAGGTTGGACAGTCGAAGCTTTCTTT. As protein: CASRGWTVEAFF.

The chain employs TRBV7-2 and TRBJ2-1; the match to TRBD2 covers 9 bases. From germline, CDR1 is SGHTA and CDR2 FQGNSA. With 2 bases clipped from V and 7 bases from J, the junction kept 9 bases outside the gene matches. CDR3 length: 16 residues. In DNA, the CDR3 is TGTGCCAGCAGCTTAAGGGGTAGCGGGAGTAAGAATGAGCAGTTCTTC. Amino acid sequence: CASSLRGSGSKNEQFF.

The J gene is TRBJ2-3, the V gene TRBV5-6; 11 bases align to TRBD1. Germline V lookup: CDR1 SGHDT, CDR2 YYEEEE. The CDR3 extends over 17 amino acids. After removal of 0 bases from V and 6 bases from J, the junction contained 9 bases not matched to a gene. This chain's CDR3 is CASSLEGQGVSMDTQYF. In DNA form, the CDR3 reads TGTGCCAGCAGCTTGGAGGGACAGGGGGTGTCTATGGATACGCAGTATTTT.

The chain links TRBV28 to TRBJ1-6, with D tentatively TRBD1 (6 bases). Trimming left V 4 bases short and J 6 bases short, with 13 bases between. CDR3 length: 15 residues. Germline V gene sequence: CDR1 MDHEN, CDR2 SYDVKM. Written as DNA, the CDR3 is TGTGCCAGCAGTTCTCCATCGGGGGCTAATTCACCCCTCCACTTT. Protein: CASSSPSGANSPLHF.

The chain uses TRBV5-6 and TRBJ2-1; D is ambiguous. The germline V gene encodes CDR1 SGHDT and CDR2 YYEEEE. V was pared by 1 base and J by 2 bases, with 7 bases between. The CDR3 is made up of 14 amino acids. DNA for the CDR3: TGTGCCAGCAGCTTGATTAGCCCCTACAATGAGCAGTTCTTC. Protein: CASSLISPYNEQFF.

The chain recombines TRBV18 with TRBJ1-2, with TRBD1 identical over 7 bases. Germline assignment: CDR1 KGHSH and CDR2 LQKENI. The CDR3 runs to 13 residues. Unmatched junction bases numbered 3, after V lost 4 bases and J lost 4 bases. DNA for the CDR3: TGTGCCAGCTCACAAGGGGGCGGCTATGGCTACACCTTC. Its protein product is CASSQGGGYGYTF.

The CDR3 spells CAWSRQGFYGYTF. CDR3 coding DNA: TGTGCCTGGAGTCGACAGGGGTTCTATGGCTACACCTTC. The V gene is TRBV30, the J gene TRBJ1-2, with TRBD1 matching over 8 bases. The CDR3 extends over 13 amino acids. The trim removed 2 bases at V and 4 bases at J, leaving 3 bases unmatched. Per germline, CDR1 GTSNPN and CDR2 SVGIG (reference sequence).

This rearrangement joins TRBV4-2 to TRBJ2-6, with D possibly TRBD1 on 5 matching bases. CDR3 size: 16 residues. V was clipped by 5 bases and J by 2 bases, with 13 bases between them. Germline values: CDR1 LGHNA, CDR2 YNFKEQ. The CDR3 here is CASSVTRVAGANVLTF. CDR3 DNA sequence: TGTGCCAGCAGCGTCACCAGGGTGGCTGGGGCCAACGTCCTGACTTTC.

As regards this clonotype: The junction shows a germline mismatch at one end, possibly a read error. The chain couples TRBV10-3 to TRBJ1-3; D unclear. This CDR3 has 16 residues. The V gene's germline CDR1 is ENHRY and CDR2 SYGVKD. The DNA for the CDR3 is TGTGCCATCAGTAGGACCGGAATCAACTCTGAAAACACCATATATTTT. Translation: CAISRTGINSENTIYF.

The rearrangement links TRBV7-2 to TRBJ2-2, with D perhaps matching TRBD1 or TRBD2 (5 bases each). The CDR3 has 16 amino acids. Germline CDR1 and CDR2: SGHTA and FQGNSA. V lost 5 bases to trimming and J lost 4 bases, with 17 bases between them. The CDR3 coding sequence is TGTGCCAGCAGCGTTAACCCGGGACCCTCCACCGGGGAGCTGTTTTTT. This translates into CASSVNPGPSTGELFF. Full variable domain (missing parts from reference TRBV7-2 and TRBJ2-2): GAGVSQSPSNKVTEKGKDVELRCDPISGHTALYWYRQSLGQGLEFLIYFQGNSAPDKSGLPSDRFSAERTGGSVSTLTIQRTQQEDSAVYLCASSVNPGPSTGELFFGEGSRLTVL.

A word on this clonotype: At one end the junction does not follow the germline gene, possibly because of a read error. The chain joins TRBV9 to TRBJ1-2; TRBD1 matches at 8 bases. This CDR3 is 14 amino acids long. The germline V gene has CDR1 SGDLS and CDR2 YYNGEE. The CDR3: CASSPDRGNYGCTF. The CDR3 DNA reads TGTGCCAGCAGCCCCGACAGGGGTAACTATGGCTGCACCTTC.

The CDR3 protein is CASSRRASGTRGPYSQFF. The CDR3 DNA is TGCGCCAGCAGCCGTAGAGCGTCCGGGACTAGAGGCCCCTATTCTCAGTTCTTC. The rearrangement uses TRBV4-3 and TRBJ2-1, with 8 positions matching TRBD2. Germline trimming cut 4 bases from V and 13 bases from J; bases unmatched to any gene: 24. The CDR3 covers 18 residues. Germline-derived CDR1 and CDR2 are LGHNA and YSLEER.